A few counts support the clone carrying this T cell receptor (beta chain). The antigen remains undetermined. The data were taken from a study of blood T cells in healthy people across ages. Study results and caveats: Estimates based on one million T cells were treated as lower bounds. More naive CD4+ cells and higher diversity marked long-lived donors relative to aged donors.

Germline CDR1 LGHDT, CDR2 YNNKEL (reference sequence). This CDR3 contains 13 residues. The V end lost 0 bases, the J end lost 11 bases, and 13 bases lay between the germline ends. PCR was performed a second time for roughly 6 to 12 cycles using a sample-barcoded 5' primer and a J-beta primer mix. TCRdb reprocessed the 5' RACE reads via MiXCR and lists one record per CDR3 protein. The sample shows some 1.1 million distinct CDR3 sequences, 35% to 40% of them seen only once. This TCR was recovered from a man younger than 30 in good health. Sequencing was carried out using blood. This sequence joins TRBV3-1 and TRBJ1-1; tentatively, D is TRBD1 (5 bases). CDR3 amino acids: CASSQEGWGGAFF. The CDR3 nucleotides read TGTGCCAGCAGCCAAGAGGGGTGGGGCGGGGCTTTCTTT. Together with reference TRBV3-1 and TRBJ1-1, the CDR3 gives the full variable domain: DTAVSQTPKYLVTQMGNDKSIKCEQNLGHDTMYWYKQDSKKFLKIMFSYNNKELIINETVPNRFSPKSPDKAHLNLHINSLELGDSAVYFCASSQEGWGGAFFGQGTRLTVV.